One and the same sample provided the 16 T cell receptor beta chains below, sequenced in a study of OX40 agonist ivuxolimab in advanced cancers. Clones were read by immunoSEQ multiplex PCR, and TCRdb kept only the in-frame ones, dropping some. The sample has 60,000 or so clones; around 86% are singletons. The sample here was CD4+ or CD8+ T cells sorted from blood, taken in a trial of the OX40 agonist ivuxolimab. These receptors were obtained from an adult with an advanced solid tumor such as melanoma, head and neck, liver or kidney cancer.

The V call is TRBV15, the J call TRBJ2-1; 7 bases line up with TRBD2. V shed 5 bases, J shed 0 bases, and the junction held 1 base outside the gene matches. The germline V gene has CDR1 LNHNV and CDR2 YYDKDF (reference sequence). This CDR3 contains 14 residues. The CDR3 region is CATSWGGSYNEQFF. The CDR3, as DNA: TGTGCCACCAGCTGGGGGGGCTCCTACAATGAGCAGTTCTTC.

This clone was counted a single time. The chain links TRBV18 to TRBJ2-7; D unresolved. The V end was cut by 3 bases, the J end by 5 bases, with 14 bases between. This CDR3 spans 14 amino acids. CDR1 and CDR2 (germline): KGHSH, LQKENI. The CDR3 region has the DNA TGTGCCAGCTCACCGCGCGGAGTACCAGACGAGCAGTACTTC. This gives the protein CASSPRGVPDEQYF.

The V call is TRBV5-1, the J call TRBJ2-7; 7 nucleotides line up with TRBD1. The V and J ends lost 4 bases and 3 bases, in that order; junction bases with no gene match: 7. CDR3 length equals 14 residues. CDR1 and CDR2 from the germline V gene are SGHRS and YFSETQ. The CDR3 reads CASSIDRVVYEQYF. In nucleotides, the CDR3 is TGCGCCAGCAGCATAGACAGGGTGGTCTACGAGCAGTACTTC.

CDR3 coding DNA: TGTGCCAGCAGCTTGGATGCCTACGAGCAGTACTTC. This gives the protein CASSLDAYEQYF. The V call is TRBV5-4, the J call TRBJ2-7, with no clear D. Per germline, CDR1 SGHNT and CDR2 YYREEE (reference sequence). V lost 0 bases and J lost 2, with 3 bases in between. This CDR3 region has 12 residues.

In this sample, this clone turned up a few times. V usage is TRBV5-1 and J usage is TRBJ1-5, with D tentatively TRBD1 (5 bases). From germline, CDR1 is SGHRS and CDR2 YFSETQ. V shed 2 bases and J shed 5 bases, with 11 bases lying between them. This CDR3 contains 14 residues. The CDR3: CASSFGADDQPQHF. In nucleotides, the CDR3 is TGCGCCAGCAGCTTCGGGGCTGACGATCAGCCCCAGCATTTT.

This clone has only one observation. The rearrangement joins TRBV2 to TRBJ2-7, with D uncertain. Per the germline V gene, CDR1 is SNHLY and CDR2 is FYNNEI. The CDR3 contains 11 residues. Trimming shortened V by 5 bases and J by 5 bases, and 7 bases separated the two germline ends. The DNA for the CDR3 is TGTGCCAGCAGTTATAATGACGAGCAGTACTTC. Translation: CASSYNDEQYF. Supplemented by reference TRBV2 and TRBJ2-7, the full variable domain reads EPEVTQTPSHQVTQMGQEVILRCVPISNHLYFYWYRQILGQKVEFLVSFYNNEISEKSEIFDDQFSVERPDGSNFTLKIRSTKLEDSAMYFCASSYNDEQYFGPGTRLTVT.

This chain connects TRBV19 to TRBJ2-7; D remains ambiguous. This CDR3 region has 14 residues. V gave up 4 bases and J gave up 0 bases, with 10 bases separating them. The V gene's germline CDR1 is LNHDA and CDR2 SQIVND (reference sequence). The CDR3 DNA reads as TGTGCCAGTAGTAACGTCGACCTCTCCTACGAGCAGTACTTC. Encoded protein: CASSNVDLSYEQYF.

The chain combines TRBV19 with TRBJ1-1, with 9 nucleotides matching TRBD1. V shed 4 bases and J 5 bases; nucleotides not matched to a gene: 5. Germline loops: CDR1 LNHDA, CDR2 SQIVND (reference sequence). The CDR3 length is 14 residues. The CDR3 coding sequence is TGTGCCAGTAGTACCCCGGGACAGGGAACTGAAGCTTTCTTT. As protein: CASSTPGQGTEAFF.

The chain is built from TRBV5-5 and TRBJ2-5; D may be TRBD2 (5 bases). V lost 3 bases and J 5 bases, leaving 14 bases between the germline ends. This CDR3 comprises 14 residues. The germline CDR1 and CDR2 sequences are SGHKS and YYEKEE (reference sequence). As DNA, the CDR3 is TGTGCCAGCAGCTACCGGGATTTATGGGAGACCCAGTACTTC. This gives the protein CASSYRDLWETQYF. The full variable domain, in which reference TRBV5-5 and TRBJ2-5 provide the parts outside the CDR3, is DAGVTQSPTHLIKTRGQQVTLRCSPISGHKSVSWYQQVLGQGPQFIFQYYEKEERGRGNFPDRFSARQFPNYSSELNVNALLLGDSALYLCASSYRDLWETQYFGPGTRLLVL.

The chain couples TRBV9 to TRBJ2-1; D might be TRBD2 (7 bases). The germline CDR1 and CDR2 sequences are SGDLS and YYNGEE. Trimming stripped 7 bases from V and 3 bases from J, with 17 bases between. There are 15 residues in the CDR3. The CDR3 nucleotides are TGTGCCAGCTCCTCTTTAGGGGGGGTCTACAATGAGCAGTTCTTC. Translation: CASSSLGGVYNEQFF.

The table lists this clone with a few counts. A read error may account for a junction end that differs from germline. The rearrangement joins TRBV7-7 to TRBJ2-5; perhaps TRBD2 as D (5 bases). The germline V gene has CDR1 SSHAT and CDR2 FNYEAQ (reference sequence). The length of the CDR3 is 15 residues. In DNA, the CDR3 is TGTGCTAGCAGCCCCCTGACTACCCCGGGAGAGACCCAGTACTTC. Protein sequence: CASSPLTTPGETQYF.

This chain connects TRBV7-8 to TRBJ1-6; 7 bases align to TRBD1. The CDR3 consists of 16 residues. J was trimmed by 7 bases and V by 5 bases; bases with no gene match: 11. CDR1 and CDR2 from the germline V gene are SGHVS and FQNEAQ. CDR3 loop: CASSPMQRGGNSPLHF. The CDR3 nucleotides read TGTGCCAGCAGCCCCATGCAACGAGGGGGCAATTCACCCCTCCACTTT.

This clone was observed once. The CDR3 reads CASSVEGGQARHPLHF. The CDR3 nucleotides are TGTGCCAGCAGCGTAGAGGGGGGACAGGCTAGGCATCCCCTCCACTTT. V usage is TRBV9 and J usage is TRBJ1-6, with 8 positions matching TRBD1. Trimming cost V 0 bases and J 13 bases; bases outside gene matches: 12. Germline CDR1 is SGDLS and CDR2 is YYNGEE. The CDR3 contains 16 residues. Complete variable domain (other parts from reference TRBV9 and TRBJ1-6): DSGVTQTPKHLITATGQRVTLRCSPRSGDLSVYWYQQSLDQGLQFLIQYYNGEERAKGNILERFSAQQFPDLHSELNLSSLELGDSALYFCASSVEGGQARHPLHFGNGTRLTVT.

This clone has just one count. J is TRBJ1-2 and V is TRBV28; D perhaps matches TRBD1 (5 bases). Looked up from germline, CDR1 is MDHEN and CDR2 is SYDVKM. Between the trimmed V and J ends, which lost 7 bases and 6 bases, there was a span of 15 bases. This CDR3 is built from 13 residues. The CDR3 region has the DNA TGTGCCAGCAACCAAGGGGTAACGGATGGCTACACCTTC. Translation: CASNQGVTDGYTF.

This sequence joins TRBV7-9 and TRBJ1-4; a possible D gene is TRBD1 (5 bases). CDR3 length: 14 amino acids. CDR1 is SEHNR, CDR2 FQNEAQ, per germline (reference sequence). Trimming removed 5 bases at V and 3 bases at J, with 10 bases between. The CDR3 reads CASSLRDANEKLFF. The DNA of the CDR3 is TGTGCCAGCAGCCTCCGGGACGCTAATGAAAAACTGTTTTTT.

The CDR3 nucleotides read TGTGCCAGCAGTTACGATGGCGTGGGGGCCAACGTCCTGACTTTC. It specifies CASSYDGVGANVLTF. V is TRBV6-6 and J is TRBJ2-6; no firm D call. Germline V gene lookup returns CDR1 MNHNY and CDR2 SVGAGI (reference sequence). Trimming pared 2 bases from V and 4 bases from J, leaving 9 bases between. CDR3 size: 15 residues.